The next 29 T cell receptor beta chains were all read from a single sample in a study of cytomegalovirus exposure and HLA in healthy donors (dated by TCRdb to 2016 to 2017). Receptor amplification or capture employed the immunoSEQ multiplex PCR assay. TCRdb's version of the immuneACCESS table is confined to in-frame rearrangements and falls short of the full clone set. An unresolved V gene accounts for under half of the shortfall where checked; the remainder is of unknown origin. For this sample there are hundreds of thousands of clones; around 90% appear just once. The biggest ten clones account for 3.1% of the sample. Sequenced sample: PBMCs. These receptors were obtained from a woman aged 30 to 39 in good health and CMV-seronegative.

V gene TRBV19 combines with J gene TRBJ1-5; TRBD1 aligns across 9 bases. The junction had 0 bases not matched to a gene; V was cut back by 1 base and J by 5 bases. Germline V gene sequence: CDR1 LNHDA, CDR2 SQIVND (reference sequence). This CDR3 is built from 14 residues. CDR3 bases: TGTGCCAGTAGTATAGGGACAGGGGATCAGCCCCAGCATTTT. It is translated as CASSIGTGDQPQHF.

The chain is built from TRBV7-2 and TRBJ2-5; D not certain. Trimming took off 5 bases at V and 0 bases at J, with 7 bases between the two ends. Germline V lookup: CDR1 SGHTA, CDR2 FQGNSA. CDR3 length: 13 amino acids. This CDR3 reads CASSPDHQETQYF. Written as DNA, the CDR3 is TGTGCCAGCAGCCCAGACCACCAAGAGACCCAGTACTTC. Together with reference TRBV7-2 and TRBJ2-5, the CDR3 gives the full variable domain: GAGVSQSPSNKVTEKGKDVELRCDPISGHTALYWYRQSLGQGLEFLIYFQGNSAPDKSGLPSDRFSAERTGGSVSTLTIQRTQQEDSAVYLCASSPDHQETQYFGPGTRLLVL.

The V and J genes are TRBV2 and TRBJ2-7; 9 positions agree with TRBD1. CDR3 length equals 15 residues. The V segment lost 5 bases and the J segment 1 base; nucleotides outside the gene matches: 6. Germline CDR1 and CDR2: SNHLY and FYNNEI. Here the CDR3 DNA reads TGTGCCAGCAGTTTAACAGGGGGCGCGTCCTACGAGCAGTACTTC. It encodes CASSLTGGASYEQYF.

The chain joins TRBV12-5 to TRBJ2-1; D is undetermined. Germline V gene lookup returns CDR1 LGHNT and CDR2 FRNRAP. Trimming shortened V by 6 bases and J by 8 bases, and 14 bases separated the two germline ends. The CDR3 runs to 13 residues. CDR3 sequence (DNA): TGTGCTAGTGGCAGGTCCGGGTTCTATGAGCAGTTCTTC. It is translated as CASGRSGFYEQFF.

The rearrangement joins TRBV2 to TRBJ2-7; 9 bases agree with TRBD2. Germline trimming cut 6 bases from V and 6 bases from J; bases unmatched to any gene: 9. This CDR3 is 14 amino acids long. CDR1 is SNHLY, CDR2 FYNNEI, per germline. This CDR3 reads CASRDTSGPREQYF. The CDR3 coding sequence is TGTGCCAGCAGGGATACTAGCGGGCCCCGCGAGCAGTACTTC.

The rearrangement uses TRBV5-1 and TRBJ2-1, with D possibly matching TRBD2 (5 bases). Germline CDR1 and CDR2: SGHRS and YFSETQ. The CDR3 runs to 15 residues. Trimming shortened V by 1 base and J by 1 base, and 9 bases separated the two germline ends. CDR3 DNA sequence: TGCGCCAGCAGCTTGTGGACTGAATCCTACAATGAGCAGTTCTTC. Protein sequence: CASSLWTESYNEQFF.

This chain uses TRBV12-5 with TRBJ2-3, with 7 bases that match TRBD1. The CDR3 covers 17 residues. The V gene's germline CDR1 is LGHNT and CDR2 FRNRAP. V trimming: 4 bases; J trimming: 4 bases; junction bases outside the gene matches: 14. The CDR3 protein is CASGSPRTGRGPDTQYF. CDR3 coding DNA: TGTGCTAGTGGTTCTCCCCGGACAGGCCGAGGGCCAGATACGCAGTATTTT.

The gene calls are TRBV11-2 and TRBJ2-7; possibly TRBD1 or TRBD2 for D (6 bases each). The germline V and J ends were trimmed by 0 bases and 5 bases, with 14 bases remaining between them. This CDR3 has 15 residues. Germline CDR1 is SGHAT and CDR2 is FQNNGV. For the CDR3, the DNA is TGTGCCAGCAGCTTAGATCGGGGGAACAGGGACGAGCAGTACTTC. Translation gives CASSLDRGNRDEQYF.

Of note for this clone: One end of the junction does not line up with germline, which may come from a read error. The CDR3, as DNA: TGCGCCAGCAGCGAAGACAGGGTGATCACAGATACGCAGTATTTT. Its translation: CASSEDRVITDTQYF. The chain carries TRBV4-3 and TRBJ2-3; TRBD1 aligns across 7 bases. The CDR3 contains 15 residues. CDR1 and CDR2 (germline): LGHNA, YSLEER.

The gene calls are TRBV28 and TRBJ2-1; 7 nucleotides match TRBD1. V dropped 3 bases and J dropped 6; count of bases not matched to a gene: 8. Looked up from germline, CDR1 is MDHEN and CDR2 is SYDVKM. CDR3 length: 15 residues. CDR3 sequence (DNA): TGTGCCAGCAGTTTGGGACAACAGGGGTCCAATGAGCAGTTCTTC. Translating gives CASSLGQQGSNEQFF.

The CDR3: CASSLTGPGELFF. As DNA, the CDR3 is TGTGCCAGCAGTTTGACAGGACCCGGGGAGCTGTTTTTT. This sequence joins TRBV9 and TRBJ2-2; TRBD1 is a possible D gene (6 bases). This CDR3 has 13 residues. In germline, CDR1 is SGDLS, CDR2 YYNGEE. V was shortened by 5 bases and J by 6 bases, with 11 bases between the two germline ends.

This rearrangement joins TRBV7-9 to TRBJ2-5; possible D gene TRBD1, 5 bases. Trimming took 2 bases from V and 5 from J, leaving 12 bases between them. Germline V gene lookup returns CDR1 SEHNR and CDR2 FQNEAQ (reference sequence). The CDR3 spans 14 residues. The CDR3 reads CASSLSRVEETQYF. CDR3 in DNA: TGTGCCAGCAGCTTATCCAGGGTCGAGGAGACCCAGTACTTC.

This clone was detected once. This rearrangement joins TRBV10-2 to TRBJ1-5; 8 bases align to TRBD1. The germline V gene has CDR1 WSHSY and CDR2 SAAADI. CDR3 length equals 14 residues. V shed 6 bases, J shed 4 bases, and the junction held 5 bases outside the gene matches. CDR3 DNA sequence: TGCGCCAGCAGCGATACAGGGGGAAATCAGCCCCAGCATTTT. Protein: CASSDTGGNQPQHF.

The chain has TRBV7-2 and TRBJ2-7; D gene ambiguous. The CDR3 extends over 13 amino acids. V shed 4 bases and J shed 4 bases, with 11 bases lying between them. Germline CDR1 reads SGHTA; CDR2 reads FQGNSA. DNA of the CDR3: TGTGCCAGCAGCTATACGACTGCTTACGAGCAGTACTTC. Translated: CASSYTTAYEQYF.

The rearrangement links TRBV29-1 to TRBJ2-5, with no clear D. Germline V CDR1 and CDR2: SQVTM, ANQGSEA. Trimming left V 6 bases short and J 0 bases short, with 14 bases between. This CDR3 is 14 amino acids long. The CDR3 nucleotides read TGCAGCGTGGTGCGGCTCGAGTACCAAGAGACCCAGTACTTC. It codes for CSVVRLEYQETQYF.

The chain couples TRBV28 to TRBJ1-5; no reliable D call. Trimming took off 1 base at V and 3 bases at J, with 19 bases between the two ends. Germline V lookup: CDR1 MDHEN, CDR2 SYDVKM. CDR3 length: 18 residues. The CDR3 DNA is TGTGCCAGCAGTTTATACGCAATTAGGGCTACTTCCAATCAGCCCCAGCATTTT. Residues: CASSLYAIRATSNQPQHF.

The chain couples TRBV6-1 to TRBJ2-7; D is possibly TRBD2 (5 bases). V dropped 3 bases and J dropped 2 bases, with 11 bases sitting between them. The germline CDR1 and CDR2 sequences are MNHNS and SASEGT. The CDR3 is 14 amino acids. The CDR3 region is CASSEGGFAYEQYF. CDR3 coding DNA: TGTGCCAGCAGTGAGGGCGGGTTCGCCTACGAGCAGTACTTC.

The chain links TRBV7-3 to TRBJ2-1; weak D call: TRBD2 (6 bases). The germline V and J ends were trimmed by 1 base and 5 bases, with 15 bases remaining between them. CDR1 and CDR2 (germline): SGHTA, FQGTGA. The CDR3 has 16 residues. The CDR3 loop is CASSLRSYGGDNEQFF. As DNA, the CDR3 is TGTGCCAGCAGCTTAAGGAGCTACGGGGGAGACAATGAGCAGTTCTTC. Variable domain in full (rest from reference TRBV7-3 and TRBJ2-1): GAGVSQTPSNKVTEKGKYVELRCDPISGHTALYWYRQSLGQGPEFLIYFQGTGAADDSGLPNDRFFAVRPEGSVSTLKIQRTERGDSAVYLCASSLRSYGGDNEQFFGPGTRLTVL.

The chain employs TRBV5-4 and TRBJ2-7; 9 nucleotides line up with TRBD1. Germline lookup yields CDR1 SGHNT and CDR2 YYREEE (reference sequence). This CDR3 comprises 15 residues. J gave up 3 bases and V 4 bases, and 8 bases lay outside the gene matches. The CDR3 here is CASSGTGTGLYEQYF. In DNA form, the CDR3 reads TGTGCCAGCAGCGGGACCGGGACAGGGCTCTACGAGCAGTACTTC.

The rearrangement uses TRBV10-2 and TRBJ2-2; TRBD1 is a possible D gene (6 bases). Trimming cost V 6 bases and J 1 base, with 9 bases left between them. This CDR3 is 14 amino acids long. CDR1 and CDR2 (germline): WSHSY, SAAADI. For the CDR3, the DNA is TGCGCCAGCAGGAGACAGGAGAACACCGGGGAGCTGTTTTTT. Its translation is CASRRQENTGELFF.

The CDR3 nucleotides are TGTGCAACCCTCCCCCCGCGGACTTATCCCTACGAGCAGTACTTC. It codes for CATLPPRTYPYEQYF. The genes are TRBV28 and TRBJ2-7, with a tentative D call TRBD2 (5 bases). Germline V CDR1 and CDR2: MDHEN, SYDVKM. The CDR3 spans 15 residues.

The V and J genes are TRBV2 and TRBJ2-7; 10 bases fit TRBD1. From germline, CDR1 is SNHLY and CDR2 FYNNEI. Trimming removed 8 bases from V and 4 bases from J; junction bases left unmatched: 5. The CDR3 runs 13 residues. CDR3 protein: CASQDRGEYEQYF. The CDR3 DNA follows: TGTGCCAGCCAGGACAGGGGGGAATACGAGCAGTACTTC.

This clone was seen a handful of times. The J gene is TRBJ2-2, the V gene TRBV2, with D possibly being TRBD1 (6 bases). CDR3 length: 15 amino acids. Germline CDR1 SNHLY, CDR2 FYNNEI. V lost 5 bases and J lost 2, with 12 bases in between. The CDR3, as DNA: TGTGCCAGCAGTTGGGACACCGCTAACACCGGGGAGCTGTTTTTT. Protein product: CASSWDTANTGELFF.

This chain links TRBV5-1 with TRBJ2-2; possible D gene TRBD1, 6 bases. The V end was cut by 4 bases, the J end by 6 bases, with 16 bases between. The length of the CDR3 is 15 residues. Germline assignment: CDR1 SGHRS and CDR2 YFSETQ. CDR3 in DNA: TGCGCCAGCAGCCTTGGAAGTTCAGGGGCCGGGGAGCTGTTTTTT. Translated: CASSLGSSGAGELFF.

The CDR3 spells CASSELIQRPNEQFF. CDR3 in DNA: TGTGCCAGCAGTGAACTAATCCAACGTCCCAATGAGCAGTTCTTC. The chain links TRBV6-1 to TRBJ2-1, with D uncertain. V gave up 2 bases and J gave up 6 bases, with 14 bases separating them. This CDR3 has 15 amino acids. Germline V lookup: CDR1 MNHNS, CDR2 SASEGT.

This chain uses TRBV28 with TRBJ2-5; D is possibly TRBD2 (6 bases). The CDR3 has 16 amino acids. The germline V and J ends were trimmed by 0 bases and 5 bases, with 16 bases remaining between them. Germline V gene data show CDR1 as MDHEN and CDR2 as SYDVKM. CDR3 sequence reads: CASSLWSPGRWETQYF. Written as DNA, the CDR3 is TGTGCCAGCAGTTTATGGTCACCAGGGAGGTGGGAGACCCAGTACTTC.

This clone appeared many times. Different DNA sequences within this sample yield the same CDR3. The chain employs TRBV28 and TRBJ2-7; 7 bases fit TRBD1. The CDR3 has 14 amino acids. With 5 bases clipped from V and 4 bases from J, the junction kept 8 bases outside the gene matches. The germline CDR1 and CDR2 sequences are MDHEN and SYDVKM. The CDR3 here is CASSLRQGSYEQYF. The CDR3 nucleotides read TGTGCCAGCAGTCTTAGACAGGGATCGTACGAGCAGTACTTC.

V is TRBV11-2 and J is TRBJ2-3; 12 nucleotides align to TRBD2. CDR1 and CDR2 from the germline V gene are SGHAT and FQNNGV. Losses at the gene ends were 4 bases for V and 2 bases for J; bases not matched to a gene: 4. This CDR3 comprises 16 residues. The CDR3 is CASSSGTSGFTDTQYF. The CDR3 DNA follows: TGTGCCAGCAGCTCCGGGACTAGCGGGTTCACAGATACGCAGTATTTT.

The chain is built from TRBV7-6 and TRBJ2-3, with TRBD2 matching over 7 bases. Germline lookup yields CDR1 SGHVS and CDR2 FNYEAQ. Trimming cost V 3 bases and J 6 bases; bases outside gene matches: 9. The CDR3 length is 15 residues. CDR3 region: CASSFRTGGGDTQYF. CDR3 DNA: TGTGCCAGCAGCTTTAGAACGGGAGGTGGGGATACGCAGTATTTT.